The rows below give T cell receptor beta chains drawn from one sample of a study of cytomegalovirus exposure and HLA in healthy donors. Using immunoSEQ multiplex PCR, the repertoire was profiled, and TCRdb retains in-frame clones only, with some absent. The sample includes around 120,000 clones, about 80% of them seen just once. The sample comprised PBMCs. Receptors originate from a woman aged 45 to 65 in good health and CMV-seronegative. CDR3s leave out the opening cysteine and the closing phenylalanine or tryptophan.

v_gene: TRBV5-4; j_gene: TRBJ2-7; CDR3aa: ASSPDSRLQY
v_gene: TRBV10-3; j_gene: TRBJ2-3; CDR3aa: AISEGRTDTQY
v_gene: TRBV30; j_gene: TRBJ1-1; CDR3aa: AWKLDISMNTEAF
v_gene: TRBV6-6; j_gene: TRBJ2-3; CDR3aa: ASSYSPGTLDDTQY
v_gene: TRBV29-1; j_gene: TRBJ2-7; CDR3aa: SVQRPGIGIHEQY
v_gene: TRBV29-1; j_gene: TRBJ1-2; CDR3aa: SVDQGGYGYP
v_gene: TRBV5-6; j_gene: TRBJ1-2; CDR3aa: ASSLFAGQANYGYT
v_gene: TRBV6-5; j_gene: TRBJ1-2; CDR3aa: ASSYSIQGVNGYT
v_gene: TRBV10-1; j_gene: TRBJ1-2; CDR3aa: ASSESGGYGYT
v_gene: TRBV19; j_gene: TRBJ2-7; CDR3aa: ASSISGTGVYGQY
v_gene: TRBV30; j_gene: TRBJ1-2; CDR3aa: AWRHRDQGYGYP
v_gene: TRBV7-3; j_gene: TRBJ1-3; CDR3aa: ASSLTGSGNTIY
v_gene: TRBV18; j_gene: TRBJ1-2; CDR3aa: ASSPISGQGGSYGYT
v_gene: TRBV29-1; j_gene: TRBJ2-3; CDR3aa: SVETGRGDTQY
v_gene: TRBV7-7; j_gene: TRBJ2-5; CDR3aa: ASSILAGPQETQY
v_gene: TRBV27; j_gene: TRBJ1-1; CDR3aa: ASRTGGASVNTEAF
v_gene: TRBV5-1; j_gene: TRBJ1-6; CDR3aa: ASSLGGGARNNSPLH
v_gene: TRBV6-1; j_gene: TRBJ2-1; CDR3aa: ASRPGERTYNEQF
v_gene: TRBV6-4; j_gene: TRBJ2-2; CDR3aa: ASRKEGANGELF
v_gene: TRBV5-1; j_gene: TRBJ2-5; CDR3aa: ASSLGGGEETQY
v_gene: TRBV28; j_gene: TRBJ2-7; CDR3aa: ASSLFSGLAGSYEQY
v_gene: TRBV28; j_gene: TRBJ1-2; CDR3aa: ASSSPRGPRGYT
v_gene: TRBV28; j_gene: TRBJ1-1; CDR3aa: ASRSRGAGAF
v_gene: TRBV4-3; j_gene: TRBJ1-1; CDR3aa: ASSVNNRVPNTEAF
v_gene: TRBV4-2; j_gene: TRBJ2-7; CDR3aa: ASSQAGGAGRREQY
v_gene: TRBV19; j_gene: TRBJ2-5; CDR3aa: ASSIGTGQAETQY
v_gene: TRBV29-1; j_gene: TRBJ1-2; CDR3aa: SVVAMTNYGYP
v_gene: TRBV7-9; j_gene: TRBJ2-5; CDR3aa: ASSPEVLWQGAPRETQY
v_gene: TRBV7-9; j_gene: TRBJ1-1; CDR3aa: ASSLTGVRGEAF
v_gene: TRBV11-2; j_gene: TRBJ2-7; CDR3aa: ASSLGLASYEQY
v_gene: TRBV29-1; j_gene: TRBJ1-2; CDR3aa: SVGVDPGQGLIPTTYGYT
v_gene: TRBV7-8; j_gene: TRBJ1-2; CDR3aa: ASTPSGTGGYGYT